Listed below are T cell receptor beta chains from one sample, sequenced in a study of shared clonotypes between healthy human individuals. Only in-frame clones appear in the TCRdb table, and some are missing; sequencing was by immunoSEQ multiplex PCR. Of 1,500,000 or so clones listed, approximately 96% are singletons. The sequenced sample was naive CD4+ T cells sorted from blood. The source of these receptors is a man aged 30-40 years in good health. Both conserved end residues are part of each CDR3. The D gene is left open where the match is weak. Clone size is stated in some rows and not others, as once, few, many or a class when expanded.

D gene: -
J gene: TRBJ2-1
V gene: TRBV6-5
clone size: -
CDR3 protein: CASTNFRGIYEQFF
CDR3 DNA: TGTGCCAGCACCAATTTTAGGGGGATCTATGAGCAGTTCTTC

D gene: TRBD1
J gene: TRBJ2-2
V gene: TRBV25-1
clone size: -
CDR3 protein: CASSEYRQGNTGELFF
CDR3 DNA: TGTGCCAGCAGTGAATATCGACAGGGTAACACCGGGGAGCTGTTTTTT

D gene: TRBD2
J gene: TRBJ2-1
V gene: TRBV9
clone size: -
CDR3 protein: CASSVTTSGSVSYNEQFF
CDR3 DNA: TGTGCCAGCAGCGTAACGACTAGCGGGAGTGTTTCCTACAATGAGCAGTTCTTC

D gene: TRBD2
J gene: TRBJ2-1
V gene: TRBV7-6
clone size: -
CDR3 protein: CASSGRLAGAGEQFF
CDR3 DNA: TGTGCCAGCAGCGGAAGACTAGCGGGAGCGGGTGAGCAGTTCTTC

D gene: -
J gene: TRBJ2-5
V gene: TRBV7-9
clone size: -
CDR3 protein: CASRVRGSETQYF
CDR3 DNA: TGTGCCAGCAGGGTTAGGGGCTCGGAGACCCAGTACTTC

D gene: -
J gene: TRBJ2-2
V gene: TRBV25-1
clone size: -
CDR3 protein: CASSGRDVQSTGELFF
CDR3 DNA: TGTGCCAGCAGTGGCCGGGACGTACAGAGCACCGGGGAGCTGTTTTTT

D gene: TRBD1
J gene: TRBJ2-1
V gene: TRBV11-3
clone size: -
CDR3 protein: CASSSGTGLVDEQFF
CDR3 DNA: TGTGCCAGCAGCTCCGGGACAGGACTTGTGGATGAGCAGTTCTTC

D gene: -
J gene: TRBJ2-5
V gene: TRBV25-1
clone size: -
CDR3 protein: CASSEFAGQETQYF
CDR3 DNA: TGTGCCAGCAGTGAATTTGCAGGTCAAGAGACCCAGTACTTC

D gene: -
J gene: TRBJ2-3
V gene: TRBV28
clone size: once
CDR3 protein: CASSLQGGGTDTQYF
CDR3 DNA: TGTGCCAGCAGTTTGCAGGGGGGGGGCACAGATACGCAGTATTTT

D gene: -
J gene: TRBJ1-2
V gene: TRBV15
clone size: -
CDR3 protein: CATSRLQAGGYTF
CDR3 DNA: TGTGCCACCAGCAGATTACAAGCGGGAGGCTACACCTTC

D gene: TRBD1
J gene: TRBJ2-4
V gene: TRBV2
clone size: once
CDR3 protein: CASSNWGQGQEYF
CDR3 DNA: TGTGCCAGCAGTAACTGGGGACAGGGGCAGGAGTACTTC

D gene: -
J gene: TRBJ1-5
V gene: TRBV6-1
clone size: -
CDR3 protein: CANRRQAHQPQHF
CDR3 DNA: TGTGCCAACAGGCGGCAGGCGCATCAGCCCCAGCATTTT

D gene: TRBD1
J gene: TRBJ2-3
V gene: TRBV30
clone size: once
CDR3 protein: CAWRGQSSDTQYF
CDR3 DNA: TGTGCCTGGAGGGGACAGTCCTCAGATACGCAGTATTTT

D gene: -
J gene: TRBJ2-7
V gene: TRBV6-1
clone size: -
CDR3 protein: CASSVTSYEQYF
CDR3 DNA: TGTGCCAGCAGTGTCACTAGTTACGAGCAGTACTTC

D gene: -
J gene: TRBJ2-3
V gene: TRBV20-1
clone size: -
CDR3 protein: CSAKMTDTQYF
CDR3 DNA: TGCAGTGCTAAAATGACAGATACGCAGTATTTT

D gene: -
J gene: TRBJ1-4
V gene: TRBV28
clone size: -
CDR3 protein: CASRLGDEKLFF
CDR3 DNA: TGTGCCAGCAGGCTGGGGGATGAAAAACTGTTTTTT

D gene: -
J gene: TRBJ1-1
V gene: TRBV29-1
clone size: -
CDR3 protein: CSVGKGGENTEAFF
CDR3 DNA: TGCAGCGTTGGTAAGGGGGGAGAGAACACTGAAGCTTTCTTT

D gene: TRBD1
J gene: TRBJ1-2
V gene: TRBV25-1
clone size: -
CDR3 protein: CASSHQGQGYSSYGYTF
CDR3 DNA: TGTGCCAGCAGTCACCAGGGACAGGGGTACAGCAGCTATGGCTACACCTTC

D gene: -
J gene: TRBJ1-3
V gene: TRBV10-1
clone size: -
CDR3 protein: CASSPSNGNTIYF
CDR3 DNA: TGCGCCAGCTCCCCCTCGAATGGAAACACCATATATTTT

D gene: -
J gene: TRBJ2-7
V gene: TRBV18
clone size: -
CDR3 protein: CASSPNEGTGYEQYF
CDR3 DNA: TGTGCCAGCTCACCTAATGAAGGGACGGGCTACGAGCAGTACTTC

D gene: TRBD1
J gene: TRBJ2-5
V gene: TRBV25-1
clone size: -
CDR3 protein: CASSEFNRGTQETQYF
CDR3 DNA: TGTGCCAGCAGTGAATTTAACAGGGGAACCCAAGAGACCCAGTACTTC

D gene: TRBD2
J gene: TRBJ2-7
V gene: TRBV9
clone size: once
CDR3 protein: CASSVGTSGSSVHEQYF
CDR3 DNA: TGTGCCAGCAGCGTTGGGACTAGCGGGAGTTCCGTCCACGAGCAGTACTTC

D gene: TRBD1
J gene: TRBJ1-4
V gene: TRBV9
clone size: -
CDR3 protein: CASSGRQGGEKLFF
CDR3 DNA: TGTGCCAGCAGCGGAAGACAGGGTGGCGAAAAACTGTTTTTT

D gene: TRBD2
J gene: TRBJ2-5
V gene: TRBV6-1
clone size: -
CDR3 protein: CASSAEPTSGRWTQYF
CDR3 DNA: TGTGCCAGCAGTGCGGAACCGACTAGCGGGAGATGGACCCAGTACTTC

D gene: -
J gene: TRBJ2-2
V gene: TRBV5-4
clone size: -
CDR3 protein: CASSLGQGSNTGELFF
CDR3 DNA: TGTGCCAGCAGCTTAGGGCAGGGGTCTAACACCGGGGAGCTGTTTTTT

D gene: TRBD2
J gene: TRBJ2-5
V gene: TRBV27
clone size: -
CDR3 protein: CASSPFFLRERPETQYF
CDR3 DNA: TGTGCCAGCAGCCCTTTTTTCTTGCGGGAGAGACCAGAGACCCAGTACTTC

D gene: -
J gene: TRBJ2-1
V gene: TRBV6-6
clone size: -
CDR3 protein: CASSYSSGSSYNEQFF
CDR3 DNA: TGTGCCAGCAGTTATAGTAGCGGAAGCTCCTACAATGAGCAGTTCTTC

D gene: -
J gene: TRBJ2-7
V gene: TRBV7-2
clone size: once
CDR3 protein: CASSRLRGFEQYF
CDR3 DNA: TGTGCCAGCAGCCGATTAAGGGGGTTCGAGCAGTACTTC

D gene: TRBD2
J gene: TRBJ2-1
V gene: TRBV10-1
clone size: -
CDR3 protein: CASSHQRGSSYNEQFF
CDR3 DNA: TGCGCCAGCAGCCACCAGCGGGGGAGCTCCTACAATGAGCAGTTCTTC

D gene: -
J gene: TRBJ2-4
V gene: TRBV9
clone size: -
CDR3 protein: CASSVTGTPKNIQYF
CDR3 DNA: TGTGCCAGCAGCGTCACCGGGACCCCCAAAAACATTCAGTACTTC

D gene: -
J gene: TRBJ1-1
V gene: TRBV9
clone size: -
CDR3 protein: CASSVGFLTEAFF
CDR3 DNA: TGTGCCAGCAGCGTCGGATTCTTAACTGAAGCTTTCTTT

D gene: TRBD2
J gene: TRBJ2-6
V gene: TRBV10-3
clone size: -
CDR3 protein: CAISESFGGEGANVLTF
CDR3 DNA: TGTGCCATCAGTGAGTCCTTCGGGGGGGAAGGGGCCAACGTCCTGACTTTC

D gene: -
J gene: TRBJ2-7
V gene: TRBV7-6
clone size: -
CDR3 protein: CASSSARDMGEQYF
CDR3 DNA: TGTGCCAGCAGCTCCGCCCGAGACATGGGCGAGCAGTACTTC

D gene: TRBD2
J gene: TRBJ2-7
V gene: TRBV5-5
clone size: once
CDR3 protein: CASSLWAGGTPTYEQYF
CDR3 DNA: TGTGCCAGCAGCTTGTGGGCCGGGGGGACCCCCACCTACGAGCAGTACTTC

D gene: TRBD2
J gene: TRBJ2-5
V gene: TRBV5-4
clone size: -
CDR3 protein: CASSLWGSGTTQYF
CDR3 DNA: TGTGCCAGCAGCTTGTGGGGTAGCGGGACGACCCAGTACTTC

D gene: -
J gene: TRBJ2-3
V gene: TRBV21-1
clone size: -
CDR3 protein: CASSGTVSQQGTTDTQYF
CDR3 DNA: TGTGCCAGCAGCGGAACCGTATCCCAACAGGGGACCACAGATACGCAGTATTTT

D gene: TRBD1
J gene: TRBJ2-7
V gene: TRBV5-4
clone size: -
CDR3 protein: CASSTGQGRYEQYF
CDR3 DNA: TGTGCCAGCAGCACCGGACAGGGGAGATACGAGCAGTACTTC

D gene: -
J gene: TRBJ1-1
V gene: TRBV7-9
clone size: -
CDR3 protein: CASSLPATEAFF
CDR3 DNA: TGTGCCAGCAGCCTTCCAGCCACTGAAGCTTTCTTT

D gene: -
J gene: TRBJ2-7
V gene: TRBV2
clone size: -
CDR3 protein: CASRDRQVMSYEQYF
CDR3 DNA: TGTGCCAGCAGGGATAGACAGGTGATGTCCTACGAGCAGTACTTC